These 24 T cell receptor beta chains originate from one sample sequenced in a study of blood T cell repertoires in COVID-19. Data came from immunoSEQ multiplex PCR; TCRdb stores just in-frame clones and leaves some out. The table has about 86,000 clones, around four fifths seen once. The sample comprised peripheral blood. The receptors originated from a man aged 45 to 65 with acute or convalescent COVID-19.

The chain links TRBV5-5 to TRBJ2-7, with TRBD2 matching over 11 bases. V lost 3 bases and J lost 2; bases outside the gene matches: 4. CDR3 length: 15 amino acids. The germline V gene has CDR1 SGHKS and CDR2 YYEKEE (reference sequence). CDR3 protein: CASSSVSGGAYEQYF. The DNA for the CDR3 is TGTGCCAGCAGCTCCGTTAGCGGGGGGGCCTACGAGCAGTACTTC.

The chain employs TRBV11-2 and TRBJ1-1, with 7 bases matching TRBD1. The germline V gene has CDR1 SGHAT and CDR2 FQNNGV. The J segment lost 1 base and the V segment lost 4 bases, leaving 12 bases of the junction unmatched. The CDR3 is 17 residues long. CDR3 in DNA: TGTGCCAGCAGCTCACAAGACACAGGGGTGGCGAACACTGAAGCTTTCTTT. Its translation is CASSSQDTGVANTEAFF.

This clone was seen only once. V gene TRBV27 combines with J gene TRBJ2-3; tentative D call: TRBD1 (5 bases). This CDR3 contains 13 residues. CDR1 and CDR2 (germline): MNHEY, SMNVEV (reference sequence). V lost 8 bases and J 0 bases, leaving 9 bases between the germline ends. The CDR3 sequence is CASCDRSTDTQYF. CDR3 nucleotides: TGTGCCAGCTGCGACAGAAGCACAGATACGCAGTATTTT.

The gene calls are TRBV3-1 (or the pseudogene TRBV3-2) and TRBJ2-7; D is possibly TRBD1 (6 bases). CDR1 LGHDT and CDR2 YNNKEL come from the germline V gene (reference sequence). CDR3 size: 16 residues. V lost 4 bases, J lost 9 bases, and 25 bases lay in between. CDR3 region: CASSPASGTLTRVQYF. The CDR3 DNA sequence: TGTGCCAGCAGCCCAGCCTCCGGGACACTCACCCGTGTGCAGTACTTC.

This clone has just a few counts. The J gene is TRBJ2-2, the V gene TRBV5-4; D remains ambiguous. V lost 6 bases and J lost 1, with 10 bases in between. The CDR3 has 14 amino acids. Germline lookup yields CDR1 SGHNT and CDR2 YYREEE (reference sequence). CDR3 bases: TGTGCCAGCACTGGGCCTTGGAACACCGGGGAGCTGTTTTTT. Protein sequence: CASTGPWNTGELFF.

This clone was recorded once. V usage is TRBV19 and J usage is TRBJ2-7; TRBD1 might be the D (5 bases). The CDR3 covers 15 residues. The ends were cut back, 6 bases at V and 3 bases at J, with 18 bases in the middle. Germline V gene data show CDR1 as LNHDA and CDR2 as SQIVND (reference sequence). CDR3 nucleotide sequence: TGTGCCAGTAGCGCCACCAGGGCTACAGTCTACGAGCAGTACTTC. It is translated as CASSATRATVYEQYF.

This clone has a single count. The chain carries TRBV29-1 and TRBJ2-1; 7 bases map to TRBD1. Germline CDR1 SQVTM, CDR2 ANQGSEA. After removal of 6 bases from V and 4 bases from J, the junction contained 3 bases not matched to a gene. The CDR3 runs to 12 residues. CDR3 bases: TGCAGCGTGGGACAGAGATACAATGAGCAGTTCTTC. Protein: CSVGQRYNEQFF.

This clone was found once. V usage is TRBV4-2 and J usage is TRBJ2-7; 8 positions agree with TRBD1. Trimming cost V 1 base and J 5 bases; bases outside gene matches: 10. CDR3 size: 16 residues. From germline, CDR1 is LGHNA and CDR2 YNFKEQ. The CDR3 nucleotides read TGTGCCAGCAGCCAAGCAAGTCGCCAGGGGGCGAACGAGCAGTACTTC. Translating gives CASSQASRQGANEQYF.

The CDR3 loop is CASSTGQGNTGELFF. The CDR3 coding sequence is TGTGCCAGTAGTACAGGACAGGGGAACACCGGGGAGCTGTTTTTT. The genes are TRBV19 and TRBJ2-2, with TRBD1 identical over 8 bases. The CDR3 is 15 residues long. The junction had 2 bases not matched to a gene; V was cut back by 4 bases and J by 1 base. Germline-derived CDR1 and CDR2 are LNHDA and SQIVND (reference sequence).

This chain joins TRBV7-2 and TRBJ2-3; possible D gene TRBD2, 6 bases. Germline values: CDR1 SGHTA, CDR2 FQGNSA. V was shortened by 3 bases and J by 10 bases, with 23 bases between the two germline ends. This CDR3 has 16 residues. The CDR3 sequence is CASSLSTGSIGGAQYF. Written as DNA, the CDR3 is TGTGCCAGCAGCTTGTCGACGGGATCCATAGGAGGGGCGCAGTATTTT.

This clone was counted a few times. J is TRBJ1-5 and V is TRBV18, with 10 bases lining up with TRBD1. Trimming took 5 bases from V and 5 from J; bases not matched to a gene: 6. CDR3 length: 15 residues. CDR1 is KGHSH, CDR2 LQKENI, per germline. Here the CDR3 reads CASSATGGIDQPQHF. CDR3 sequence (DNA): TGTGCCAGCTCAGCGACAGGGGGCATAGATCAGCCCCAGCATTTT.

The chain has TRBV29-1 and TRBJ1-2; TRBD1 agrees at 8 bases. The CDR3 loop spans 12 amino acids. The V and J ends lost 4 bases and 8 bases, in that order; junction bases with no gene match: 6. Germline lookup yields CDR1 SQVTM and CDR2 ANQGSEA. CDR3 in amino acids: CSVAGQGNGYTF. The CDR3 DNA reads as TGCAGCGTTGCCGGACAGGGTAACGGCTACACCTTC.

This chain connects TRBV5-5 to TRBJ2-5; maybe TRBD2 (5 bases). Germline CDR1 and CDR2: SGHKS and YYEKEE (reference sequence). The CDR3 totals 16 residues. Trimming took 3 bases from V and 5 from J, leaving 20 bases between them. CDR3 loop: CASSWNEGGGLETQYF. CDR3 coding DNA: TGTGCCAGCAGCTGGAATGAGGGTGGAGGACTCGAGACCCAGTACTTC.

The V call is TRBV7-2, the J call TRBJ1-2; D unclear. Germline V CDR1 and CDR2: SGHTA, FQGNSA. Trimming cost V 7 bases and J 2 bases, with 14 bases left between them. CDR3 length equals 14 residues. The CDR3 nucleotides read TGTGCCAGCACCCGGGGAGGGCAAAACTATGGCTACACCTTC. It encodes CASTRGGQNYGYTF. Full variable domain (rest looked up from reference TRBV7-2 and TRBJ1-2): GAGVSQSPSNKVTEKGKDVELRCDPISGHTALYWYRQSLGQGLEFLIYFQGNSAPDKSGLPSDRFSAERTGGSVSTLTIQRTQQEDSAVYLCASTRGGQNYGYTFGSGTRLTVV.

CDR3 protein: CASSQGGRTVKQYF. The CDR3 DNA reads TGTGCCAGCAGCCAAGGCGGGCGGACAGTCAAGCAGTACTTC. The rearrangement joins TRBV3-1 (or the pseudogene TRBV3-2) to TRBJ2-7, with a weak D call TRBD1 (6 bases). Germline CDR1 and CDR2: LGHDT and YNNKEL (reference sequence). This CDR3 comprises 14 residues. Trimming took off 1 base at V and 8 bases at J, with 15 bases between the two ends.

The rearrangement joins TRBV6-2 or TRBV6-3 to TRBJ2-7; 7 bases are shared with TRBD2. The CDR3 is 15 residues long. CDR1 and CDR2 (germline): MNHEY, SVGEGT. The V segment lost 5 bases and the J segment 2 bases; nucleotides outside the gene matches: 9. The CDR3 coding sequence is TGTGCCAGCAGTCACGCCGGGGGGAGTCCCTACGAGCAGTACTTC. It specifies CASSHAGGSPYEQYF.

V usage is TRBV6-4 and J usage is TRBJ2-2, with D perhaps matching TRBD1 (6 bases). The CDR3 spans 14 residues. The V gene lost 4 bases and the J gene lost 6 bases, with 12 bases spanning the gap. Germline-derived CDR1 and CDR2 are MRHNA and SNTAGT. In DNA, the CDR3 is TGTGCCAGCAGTGTACGAGGGGGTGCCGGGGAGCTGTTTTTT. Protein: CASSVRGGAGELFF.

The chain couples TRBV30 to TRBJ2-3; 7 bases line up with TRBD1. V gave up 0 bases and J gave up 0 bases; unmatched junction bases: 6. CDR1 GTSNPN and CDR2 SVGIG come from the germline V gene (reference sequence). This CDR3 contains 16 residues. In DNA, the CDR3 is TGTGCCTGGAGTGTAGGTGGGGACAGTAGCACAGATACGCAGTATTTT. Protein product: CAWSVGGDSSTDTQYF.

The rearrangement joins TRBV7-6 to TRBJ2-1, with D possibly TRBD1 on 6 matching bases. This CDR3 is built from 15 residues. Germline V lookup: CDR1 SGHVS, CDR2 FNYEAQ. Trimming removed 2 bases from V and 5 bases from J, with 13 bases in between. For the CDR3, the DNA is TGTGCCAGCAGCTTAACGCCGGGACACAACAATGAGCAGTTCTTC. Amino acid sequence: CASSLTPGHNNEQFF.

The CDR3 DNA is TGTGCCAGCAGCTTAGCGGGGACAGGTTATGGCTACACCTTC. It codes for CASSLAGTGYGYTF. The chain uses TRBV11-2 and TRBJ1-2; 8 bases are shared with TRBD1. The germline V gene has CDR1 SGHAT and CDR2 FQNNGV. The CDR3 runs to 14 residues. J lost 5 bases, V lost 1 base, and 3 bases had no gene match.

This rearrangement joins TRBV12-3 or TRBV12-4 to TRBJ1-2; 12 bases are shared with TRBD1. V was clipped by 6 bases and J by 8 bases; unmatched bases: 4. The CDR3 loop spans 13 amino acids. The CDR3 loop reads CASREGQGAGYTF. The CDR3 DNA is TGTGCCAGCAGGGAGGGACAGGGGGCGGGCTACACCTTC.

The V gene is TRBV9, the J gene TRBJ1-5, with a weak D call TRBD1 (5 bases). V was cut by 0 bases and J by 6 bases, with 13 bases left in between. Germline V CDR1 and CDR2: SGDLS, YYNGEE. This CDR3 comprises 15 residues. CDR3 protein: CASSVGVAGSQPQHF. The DNA for the CDR3 is TGTGCCAGCAGCGTAGGGGTAGCAGGGTCTCAGCCCCAGCATTTT. Supplemented by reference TRBV9 and TRBJ1-5, the full variable domain reads DSGVTQTPKHLITATGQRVTLRCSPRSGDLSVYWYQQSLDQGLQFLIQYYNGEERAKGNILERFSAQQFPDLHSELNLSSLELGDSALYFCASSVGVAGSQPQHFGDGTRLSIL.

The chain carries TRBV5-1 and TRBJ2-2; 13 positions match TRBD2. V shed 3 bases, J shed 9 bases, and the junction held 5 bases outside the gene matches. The CDR3 totals 15 residues. CDR1 and CDR2 (germline): SGHRS, YFSETQ. DNA of the CDR3: TGCGCCAGCAGCTCCGGGACTAGCGGGGACCGGGAGCTGTTTTTT. Protein product: CASSSGTSGDRELFF.

A single count supports this clone. The chain recombines TRBV6-2 or TRBV6-3 with TRBJ2-5; the D gene is possibly TRBD2 (5 bases). The V gene's germline CDR1 is MNHEY and CDR2 SVGEGT. The CDR3 covers 14 residues. The ends were cut back, 5 bases at V and 1 base at J, with 11 bases in the middle. The DNA of the CDR3 is TGTGCCAGCAGTATCGCTAGCTCCCAAGAGACCCAGTACTTC. It is translated as CASSIASSQETQYF.